This entry concerns a single T cell receptor beta chain. V was cut by 7 bases and J by 3 bases, with 13 bases left in between. The germline V gene has CDR1 LNHDA and CDR2 SQIVND (reference sequence). The CDR3 spans 14 residues. The data are from a study of control samples from healthy donors and cancer patients. The data were produced by immunoSEQ multiplex PCR, yet TCRdb's version contains in-frame clones alone and is incomplete. The profile covers about 270,000 clones, with roughly 82% appearing a single time and about an eighth taken by the ten largest. The clonotype comes from a woman aged 55-75 years with lung cancer. Specimen: PBMCs. The chain is built from TRBV19 and TRBJ1-3; D unclear. This CDR3 reads CASNDLVSGNTIYF. As DNA, the CDR3 is TGTGCCAGTAACGACCTTGTTAGTGGAAACACCATATATTTT.